A selection of T cell receptor beta chains follows, all from one sample in a study of T cells in Graves' hyperthyroidism and ophthalmopathy. Via MiXCR, TCRdb re-called the multiplex PCR reads, giving one row per CDR3 protein. The sample holds 450,000 to 600,000 distinct CDR3 sequences; less than 15% are singletons and the top ten take around 13%. The sequencing input was blood. The receptors come from a woman between 40 and 50 years old with Graves' hyperthyroidism. The CDR3 runs from the conserved cysteine through the conserved F or W. The D gene is left open where the match is weak. Rows may omit the clone size; those that give it use once, few, many or a size class.

d_gene | abundance | j_gene | v_gene | CDR3nt | CDR3aa
NA | many | TRBJ1-1 | TRBV11-2 | TGTGCCAGCAGCCCCGGGGCCCCGATGAACACTGAAGCTTTCTTT | CASSPGAPMNTEAFF
NA | many | TRBJ2-7 | TRBV10-3 | TGTGCATGTGCCATGATACAGAACTACGAGCAGTACTTC | CACAMIQNYEQYF
NA | NA | TRBJ2-2 | TRBV5-5 | TGTGCCAGCAGCCACGACAGTCGGGACACCGGGGAGCTGTTTTTT | CASSHDSRDTGELFF
NA | NA | TRBJ2-1 | TRBV24-1 | TGTGCCGCCAGTGATGGGGCGGGACAGAGAAACTACAATGAGCAGTTCTTC | CAASDGAGQRNYNEQFF
TRBD1 | many | TRBJ2-5 | TRBV7-9 | TGTGCCAGCAGCCCCGGACAGGACAGGGGAGAGACCCAGTACTTC | CASSPGQDRGETQYF
TRBD1 | many | TRBJ1-2 | TRBV2 | TGTGCCAGCAGTGAAGAATCAGGGGGGGGCTACACCTTC | CASSEESGGGYTF
TRBD2 | many | TRBJ2-1 | TRBV28 | TGTGCCAGCATTAACTCCGGGACTAGCGTTCCGGATGAGCAGTTCTTC | CASINSGTSVPDEQFF
NA | many | TRBJ1-2 | TRBV7-2 | TGTGCCAGCAGTGGAGACACTAACTATGGCTACACCTTC | CASSGDTNYGYTF
NA | many | TRBJ1-1 | TRBV20-1 | TGCAGTGCTAGAGACCCGAGGGGGGGGCAGTCCAGCACTGAAGCTTTCTTT | CSARDPRGGQSSTEAFF
TRBD2 | NA | TRBJ2-1 | TRBV12-3/TRBV12-4 | TGTGCCAGCAGTTACGGTAGCGGGAGGGGAGGTGAGCAGTTCTTC | CASSYGSGRGGEQFF
NA | many | TRBJ1-1 | TRBV7-9 | TGTGCCAGCAGCTTAATCTCGGGGATGAACACTGAAGCTTTCTTT | CASSLISGMNTEAFF
TRBD1 | few | TRBJ1-1 | TRBV20-1 | TGCAGTGCTAGAGATAACCAGGGGGCAAGGACTGAAGCTTTCTTT | CSARDNQGARTEAFF
TRBD1 | many | TRBJ2-3 | TRBV6-1 | TGTGCCAGCAGCCTAAACGGGGGACAGGGGGGCACAGATACGCAGTATTTT | CASSLNGGQGGTDTQYF
TRBD2 | few | TRBJ2-2 | TRBV4-1 | TGCGCCAGCAGCCGAGGGGCTAGCGGGAGTAACACCGGGGAGCTGTTTTTT | CASSRGASGSNTGELFF
NA | many | TRBJ1-1 | TRBV4-1 | TGCGCCAGCAGCCAAGATAGCAGCCGTAACACTGAAGCTTTCTTT | CASSQDSSRNTEAFF
TRBD2 | many | TRBJ2-3 | TRBV28 | TGTGCCAGCAGGGGCGGGAGCCCCACAGATACGCAGTATTTT | CASRGGSPTDTQYF
NA | many | TRBJ1-1 | TRBV30 | TGTGCCTGGAGCGGGGTCGGACCCACTGAAGCTTTCTTT | CAWSGVGPTEAFF
NA | NA | TRBJ1-1 | TRBV29-1 | TGCAGCGTTGGGCAGACCGGCACTGAAGCTTTCTTT | CSVGQTGTEAFF
NA | many | TRBJ2-7 | TRBV11-1 | TGTGCCAGCAGCTTATACTACAGTGACTCCTACGAGCAGTACTTC | CASSLYYSDSYEQYF
TRBD1 | NA | TRBJ2-4 | TRBV28 | TGTGCCATAAAGAGAGGGGGCGAATTGAACATTCAGTACTTC | CAIKRGGELNIQYF
TRBD1 | many | TRBJ2-5 | TRBV20-1 | TGCAGTGCTAGCCAGGGGGCAGAGACCCAGTACTTC | CSASQGAETQYF
NA | many | TRBJ2-5 | TRBV7-2 | TGTGCCAGCAGCCCCCCGGGAGTAGGCCAAGAGACCCAGTACTTC | CASSPPGVGQETQYF
NA | NA | TRBJ2-7 | TRBV6-1 | TGTGCCAGCGTGGGAACAGGCGCAGACACCTACGAGCAGTACTTC | CASVGTGADTYEQYF
NA | few | TRBJ2-6 | TRBV3-1 | TGTGCCAGCAGCCCTACACACTCTGGGGCCAACGTCCTGACTTTC | CASSPTHSGANVLTF
NA | many | TRBJ2-3 | TRBV27 | TGTGCCAGCAGTTCCGACCCCGGGTCGGGAGAAGCGGGCACAGATACGCAGTATTTT | CASSSDPGSGEAGTDTQYF
NA | NA | TRBJ1-5 | TRBV6-1 | TGTGCCAGCAGTTATGGGGGGGGCGCAGGACAGCCCCAGCATTTT | CASSYGGGAGQPQHF
TRBD1 | few | TRBJ1-2 | TRBV10-3 | TGTGCCATCAGTGGAGACAGGGGAAACTATGGCTACACCTTC | CAISGDRGNYGYTF